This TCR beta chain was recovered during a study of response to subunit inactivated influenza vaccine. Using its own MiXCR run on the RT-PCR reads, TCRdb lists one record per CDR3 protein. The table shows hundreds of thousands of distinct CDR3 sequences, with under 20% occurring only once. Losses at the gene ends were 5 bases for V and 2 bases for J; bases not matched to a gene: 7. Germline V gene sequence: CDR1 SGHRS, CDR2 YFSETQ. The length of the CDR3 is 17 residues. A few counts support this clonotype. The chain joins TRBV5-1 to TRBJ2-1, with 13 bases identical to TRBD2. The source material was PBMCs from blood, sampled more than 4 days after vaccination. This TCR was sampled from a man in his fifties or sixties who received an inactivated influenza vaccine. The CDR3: CASRVGTSGKTYNEQFF. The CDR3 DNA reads TGCGCCAGCAGAGTAGGGACTAGCGGGAAGACCTACAATGAGCAGTTCTTC.